This TCR beta chain was profiled in a study of T cells expressing NK-cell markers (dated by TCRdb to about 2020). General notes on the study: In sorted CD3+CD56+NKG2C+, CD3+CD56+NKG2C- and CD3+CD56-NKG2C+ T-cell subsets from about eight donors, TCR beta-chain repertoires were profiled. Illumina HiSeq 2000/2500, MiSeq or NextSeq was used to sequence libraries as 2 x 150 bp reads. Among the eight sequenced donors, seven were HCMV-seropositive and one was HCMV-seronegative. Randomly selected healthy volunteers, three men and five women, were used as the eight sequenced donors.

The CDR3 runs 13 amino acids, cysteine and phenylalanine included. No DNA is given. Reading the germline V gene gives CDR1 SNHLY and CDR2 FYNNEI. Concerning this clonotype: Its antigen is still unknown.

Sequencing was performed on an Illumina HiSeq 2000. TCR beta cDNA libraries were made by 5'RACE template switching that added a universal primer site and unique molecular identifiers. cDNA synthesis was primed from the TCR beta constant segment, followed by two successive PCR amplification steps. The published analysis was carried out like this. MIGEC was used to demultiplex reads and group reads by UMI, and MiTCR was used to assemble and quantify clonotypes. To exclude erroneous sequences, any TCR cDNA sequence not supported by at least two reads was discarded. The tcR package was used for downstream repertoire analysis, with clonotypes matched between fractions based on CDR3 nucleotide sequence plus V segment. VDJmatch was used to annotate antigen specificity against VDJdb, with one amino acid substitution allowed in CDR3. TCRdb reprocessed the reads, reporting each CDR3 protein sequence once and no DNA. TCRdb assigned the V and J calls; the authors' analysis was not used. Per the sample table, the count is about 460,000 distinct CDR3 sequences. Of the sample, 1.4% is held by the ten largest clones.

To determine HCMV serostatus, a commercial ELISA kit was used to detect HCMV-specific IgG in serum. Peripheral blood mononuclear cells were isolated from blood by Ficoll density gradient centrifugation. Summary of the overall study and its limitations: For about 6 donors, the dominant CD3+CD56+NKG2C+ clonotypes were among the top 10 CD8+ clonotypes and accounted for about 1.0-7.5% of CD8+ T cells. It remained unclear whether the expanded NKG2C-expressing T cell clones were specific for HCMV antigens. Those dominant clonotypes were again the most abundant among CD3+CD56-NKG2C+ cells in several donors, at roughly 25-60.1%.

The TCR was taken from a woman in her forties or fifties in good health. Donor details come from another sample of the same person, matched by shared clones. Recombination linked TRBV2 to TRBJ2-5; without DNA, the TCRdb call of TRBD1 cannot be checked. Sequencing was carried out using blood T cells: a sorted CD56 or NKG2C T cell subset, CD4+ or CD8+ T cells, or bulk PBMC T cells (not recorded which). The encoded CDR3 is CASRAGVSETQYF.